A selection of T cell receptor beta chains follows, all from one sample in a study of T-cell memory formation after mild COVID-19. TCRdb fed the 5' RACE reads into MiXCR, producing one record per CDR3 protein. The table lists fewer than 650,000 distinct CDR3 sequences, roughly 21% of them singletons. Source material: PBMCs or a T cell subset sorted from them (not recorded which). These receptors were obtained from an adult woman who had mild COVID-19 (a few samples of this study predate the infection). Cell type and time point are not known. CDR3s include the opening cysteine and the closing phenylalanine or tryptophan. D genes are given only for firm matches. A clone size is listed for some rows: how often the clone was seen (once, few, many), or a class if it is expanded.

clone_size	d_call	j_call	v_call	cdr3_aa	cdr3_nt
few	-	TRBJ2-7	TRBV7-9	CASSLVIHEQYF	TGTGCCAGCAGCTTAGTAATCCACGAGCAGTACTTC
-	-	TRBJ2-7	TRBV10-3	CAISTTYEQYF	TGTGCCATCAGTACCACCTACGAGCAGTACTTC
-	-	TRBJ2-1	TRBV6-2/TRBV6-3	CASSRASSHNEQFF	TGTGCCAGCAGTCGGGCTAGCTCACACAATGAGCAGTTCTTC
-	-	TRBJ2-7	TRBV5-1	CASSLLGGAGYEQYF	TGCGCCAGCAGCTTGTTGGGGGGCGCCGGCTACGAGCAGTACTTC
many	-	TRBJ2-5	TRBV7-9	CASSLGPPQETQYF	TGTGCCAGCAGCTTAGGACCACCCCAAGAGACCCAGTACTTC
-	TRBD1	TRBJ1-1	TRBV2	CASSDPRQGIGEAFF	TGTGCCAGCAGTGATCCCAGACAGGGAATAGGTGAAGCTTTCTTT
-	-	TRBJ1-1	TRBV6-5	CASSYTGGGTEAFF	TGTGCCAGCAGTTATACCGGCGGAGGCACTGAAGCTTTCTTT
-	TRBD2	TRBJ2-7	TRBV20-1	CSAELAANYEQYF	TGCAGTGCCGAGCTAGCGGCAAACTACGAGCAGTACTTC
few	TRBD1	TRBJ1-1	TRBV20-1	CSARAPSGTGGSGTEAFF	TGCAGTGCTAGAGCCCCCTCCGGGACAGGGGGCTCGGGCACTGAAGCTTTCTTT
-	TRBD1	TRBJ1-1	TRBV29-1	CSVDRGRWNTEAFF	TGCAGCGTTGACAGGGGGCGTTGGAACACTGAAGCTTTCTTT
few	-	TRBJ1-2	TRBV15	CATSRDLYGYTF	TGTGCCACCAGCAGAGATCTGTATGGCTACACCTTC
few	-	TRBJ1-2	TRBV4-1	CASSQDPNNNYGYTF	TGCGCCAGCAGCCAAGATCCAAACAATAACTATGGCTACACCTTC
many	TRBD2	TRBJ2-3	TRBV7-2	CATKGGAGGPADTQYF	TGTGCCACCAAGGGGGGAGCGGGAGGGCCTGCAGATACGCAGTATTTT
-	-	TRBJ1-5	TRBV12-3/TRBV12-4	CASSLKGFVRSPLGVLLQHF	TGTGCCAGCAGTTTAAAAGGTTTCGTAAGGTCTCCGCTGGGAGTCTTACTCCAGCATTTT
-	-	TRBJ1-1	TRBV2	CASSELGGLNTEAFF	TGTGCCAGCAGTGAATTGGGGGGCTTGAACACTGAAGCTTTCTTT
-	-	TRBJ2-7	TRBV19	CASSITLRGYEQYF	TGTGCCAGTAGTATAACCCTCCGGGGCTACGAGCAGTACTTC
few	TRBD2	TRBJ2-1	TRBV7-2	CASSRDSAGGTMAQFF	TGTGCCAGCAGTCGTGACTCAGCGGGAGGTACAATGGCGCAGTTCTTC
-	TRBD2	TRBJ2-2	TRBV4-1	CASSQETAGGPAGELFF	TGCGCCAGCAGCCAAGAAACAGCGGGAGGGCCCGCCGGGGAGCTGTTTTTT
few	TRBD2	TRBJ2-1	TRBV29-1	CSVVPSGRAINEQFF	TGCAGCGTTGTCCCTAGCGGGAGGGCCATCAATGAGCAGTTCTTC
few	TRBD2	TRBJ2-5	TRBV5-1	CASSPLGGGPQETQYF	TGCGCCAGCAGCCCCCTCGGCGGGGGACCGCAAGAGACCCAGTACTTC
-	TRBD2	TRBJ2-3	TRBV7-2	CASSLTAGLPRADTQYF	TGTGCCAGCAGCTTAACAGCGGGGCTACCCCGGGCGGATACGCAGTATTTT
-	-	TRBJ1-1	TRBV5-4	CASSAGGVRTEAFF	TGTGCCAGCAGCGCCGGGGGGGTGAGGACTGAAGCTTTCTTT
-	-	TRBJ1-1	TRBV7-9	CASSLGRNLNTEAFF	TGTGCCAGCAGCTTAGGCAGAAATCTGAACACTGAAGCTTTCTTT
-	-	TRBJ2-1	TRBV7-2	CASGSFRNEQFF	TGTGCCAGCGGTAGCTTTAGGAATGAGCAGTTCTTC
-	TRBD2	TRBJ2-2	TRBV3-1	CASSPEPGTSDTGELFF	TGTGCCAGCTCTCCGGAGCCCGGGACTAGCGACACCGGGGAGCTGTTTTTT
-	-	TRBJ1-2	TRBV12-3/TRBV12-4	CASRTQGSGYTF	TGTGCCAGCAGGACCCAGGGTTCCGGCTACACCTTC
-	TRBD2	TRBJ2-5	TRBV6-4	CASSETGGGRETQYF	TGTGCCAGCAGTGAGACGGGGGGGGGCCGAGAGACCCAGTACTTC
-	TRBD2	TRBJ2-3	TRBV7-3	CASSLAGDFTDTQYF	TGTGCCAGCAGCTTAGCGGGAGATTTCACAGATACGCAGTATTTT
-	TRBD1	TRBJ2-2	TRBV30	CAWRETDRAHGELFF	TGTGCCTGGAGAGAAACCGACAGGGCGCACGGGGAGCTGTTTTTT
many	-	TRBJ2-7	TRBV7-9	CASSLVGPTYEQYF	TGTGCCAGCAGCTTAGTAGGACCCACCTACGAGCAGTACTTC
-	-	TRBJ1-1	TRBV7-9	CASNRAPNTEAFF	TGTGCCAGCAACCGGGCTCCGAACACTGAAGCTTTCTTT
-	-	TRBJ2-7	TRBV7-2	CASSLVRGAGEQYF	TGTGCCAGCAGCTTAGTGCGGGGAGCGGGTGAGCAGTACTTC
few	TRBD1	TRBJ2-7	TRBV6-5	CASSYSVGTGAYEQYF	TGTGCCAGCAGTTACTCGGTCGGGACAGGAGCCTACGAGCAGTACTTC
-	-	TRBJ1-2	TRBV30	CAWGTNYGYTF	TGTGCCTGGGGGACTAACTATGGCTACACCTTC
few	-	TRBJ2-7	TRBV29-1	CSAKEAGSYEQYF	TGCAGCGCGAAGGAGGCGGGAAGCTACGAGCAGTACTTC
few	TRBD2	TRBJ2-7	TRBV20-1	CSARAGTNSYEQYF	TGCAGTGCTAGAGCCGGGACTAACTCCTACGAGCAGTACTTC
many	-	TRBJ1-2	TRBV7-2	CASSLGLNYGYTF	TGTGCCAGCAGCTTGGGTCTTAACTATGGCTACACCTTC
few	TRBD1	TRBJ1-2	TRBV20-1	CSAEGQSNYGYTF	TGCAGTGCTGAGGGACAGTCTAACTATGGCTACACCTTC
few	TRBD2	TRBJ2-3	TRBV6-6	CASSYTAGGISTDTQYF	TGTGCCAGCAGTTACACGGCGGGGGGGATTAGCACAGATACGCAGTATTTT
-	-	TRBJ2-5	TRBV12-3/TRBV12-4	CASSFAGGAGGWKETQYF	TGTGCCAGCAGTTTCGCAGGGGGCGCGGGGGGATGGAAAGAGACCCAGTACTTC
-	-	TRBJ2-3	TRBV2	CASSEAGYDTQYF	TGTGCCAGCAGTGAAGCGGGGTACGATACGCAGTATTTT
-	-	TRBJ2-7	TRBV6-2/TRBV6-3	CASSYSAQTDYEQYF	TGTGCCAGCAGTTACTCGGCTCAGACGGACTACGAGCAGTACTTC
-	-	TRBJ2-1	TRBV20-1	CSARDLRGHSPNEQFF	TGCAGTGCTAGAGACCTCCGAGGTCACAGCCCCAATGAGCAGTTCTTC
-	-	TRBJ2-5	TRBV24-1	CATSPHQGFGETQYF	TGTGCCACCAGTCCCCACCAGGGGTTTGGAGAGACCCAGTACTTC
few	TRBD2	TRBJ2-3	TRBV15	CATSRVRSSGMSDTQYF	TGTGCCACCAGCAGAGTGCGTTCTAGCGGAATGTCAGATACGCAGTATTTT
-	TRBD2	TRBJ2-2	TRBV20-1	CSAPLRSGVGDTGELFF	TGCAGTGCTCCCTTGAGGAGCGGGGTAGGGGACACCGGGGAGCTGTTTTTT
few	-	TRBJ1-5	TRBV5-1	CASSSDRRGWHF	TGCGCCAGCAGCTCCGACAGGAGGGGCTGGCATTTT
-	-	TRBJ1-1	TRBV27	CASSLGSWDTEAFF	TGTGCCAGCAGTTTAGGATCGTGGGACACTGAAGCTTTCTTT